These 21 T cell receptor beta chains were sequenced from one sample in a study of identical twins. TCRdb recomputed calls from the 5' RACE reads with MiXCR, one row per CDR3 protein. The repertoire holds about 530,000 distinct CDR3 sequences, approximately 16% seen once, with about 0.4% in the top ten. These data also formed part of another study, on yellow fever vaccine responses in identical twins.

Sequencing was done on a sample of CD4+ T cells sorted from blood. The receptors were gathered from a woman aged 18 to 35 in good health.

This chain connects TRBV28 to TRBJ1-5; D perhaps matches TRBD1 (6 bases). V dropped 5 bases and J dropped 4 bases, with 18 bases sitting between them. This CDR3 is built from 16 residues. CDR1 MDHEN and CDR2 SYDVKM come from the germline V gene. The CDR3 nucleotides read TGTGCCAGCAGTCCCACCGGGGGCCTGGGGAATCAGCCCCAGCATTTT. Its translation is CASSPTGGLGNQPQHF. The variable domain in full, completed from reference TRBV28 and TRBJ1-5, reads DVKVTQSSRYLVKRTGEKVFLECVQDMDHENMFWYRQDPGLGLRLIYFSYDVKMKEKGDIPEGYSVSREKKERFSLILESASTNQTSMYLCASSPTGGLGNQPQHFGDGTRLSIL.

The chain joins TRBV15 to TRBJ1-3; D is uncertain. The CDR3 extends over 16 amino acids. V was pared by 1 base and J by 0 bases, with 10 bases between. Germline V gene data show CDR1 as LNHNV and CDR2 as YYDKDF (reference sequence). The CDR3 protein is CATSRGPLSSGNTIYF. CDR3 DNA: TGTGCCACCAGCAGAGGCCCATTAAGCTCTGGAAACACCATATATTTT.

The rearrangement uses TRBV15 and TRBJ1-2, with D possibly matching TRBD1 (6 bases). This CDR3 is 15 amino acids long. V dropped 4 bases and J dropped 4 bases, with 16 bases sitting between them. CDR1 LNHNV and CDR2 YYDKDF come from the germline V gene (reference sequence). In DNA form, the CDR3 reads TGTGCCACCAGCAATCGGGACACGATATCCTATGGCTACACCTTC. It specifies CATSNRDTISYGYTF.

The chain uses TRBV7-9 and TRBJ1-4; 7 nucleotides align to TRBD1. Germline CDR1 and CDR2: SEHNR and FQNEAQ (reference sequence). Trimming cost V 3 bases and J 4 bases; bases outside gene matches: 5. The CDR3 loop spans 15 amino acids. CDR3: CASSFWDRVNEKLFF. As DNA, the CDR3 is TGTGCCAGCAGCTTCTGGGACAGAGTTAATGAAAAACTGTTTTTT.

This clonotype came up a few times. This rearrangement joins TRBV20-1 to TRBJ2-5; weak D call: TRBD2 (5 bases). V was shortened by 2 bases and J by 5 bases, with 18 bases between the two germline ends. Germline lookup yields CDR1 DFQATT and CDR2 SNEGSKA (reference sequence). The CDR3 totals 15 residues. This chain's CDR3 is CSARPLGSPAETQYF. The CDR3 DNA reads TGCAGTGCTAGACCCTTAGGGAGCCCTGCGGAGACCCAGTACTTC.

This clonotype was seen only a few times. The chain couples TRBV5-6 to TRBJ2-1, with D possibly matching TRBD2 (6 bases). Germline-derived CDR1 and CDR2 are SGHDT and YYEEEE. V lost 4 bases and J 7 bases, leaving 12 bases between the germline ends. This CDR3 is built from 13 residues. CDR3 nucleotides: TGTGCCAGCAGCGCGACTAGTATTAATGAGCAGTTCTTC. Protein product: CASSATSINEQFF.

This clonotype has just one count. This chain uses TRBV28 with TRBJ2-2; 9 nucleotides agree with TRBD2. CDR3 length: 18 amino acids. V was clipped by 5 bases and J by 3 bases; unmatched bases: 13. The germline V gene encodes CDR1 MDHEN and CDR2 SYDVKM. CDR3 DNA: TGTGCCAGCAGTCCCCCTGCGGGAGGGTTTATCGACACCGGGGAGCTGTTTTTT. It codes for CASSPPAGGFIDTGELFF.

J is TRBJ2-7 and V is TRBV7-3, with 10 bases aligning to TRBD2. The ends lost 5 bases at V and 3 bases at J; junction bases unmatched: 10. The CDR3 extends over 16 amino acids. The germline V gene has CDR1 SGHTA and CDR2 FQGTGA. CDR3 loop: CASSLPLAGVSYEQYF. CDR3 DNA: TGTGCCAGCAGCCTTCCCCTAGCGGGAGTTAGCTACGAGCAGTACTTC.

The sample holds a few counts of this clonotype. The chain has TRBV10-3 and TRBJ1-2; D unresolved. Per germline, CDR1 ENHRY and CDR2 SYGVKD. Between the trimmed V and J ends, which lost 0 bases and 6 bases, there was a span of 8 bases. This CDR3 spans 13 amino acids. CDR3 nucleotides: TGTGCCATCAGTGAGTCGAACAAAAATGGCTACACCTTC. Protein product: CAISESNKNGYTF.

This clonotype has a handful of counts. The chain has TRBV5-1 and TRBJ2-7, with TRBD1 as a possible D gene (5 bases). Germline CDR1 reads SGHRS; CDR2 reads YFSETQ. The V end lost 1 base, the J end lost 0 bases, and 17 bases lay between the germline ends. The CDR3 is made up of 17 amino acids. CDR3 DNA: TGCGCCAGCAGCTTGCGACAGTCCAAGGAGAGCTCCTACGAGCAGTACTTC. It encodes CASSLRQSKESSYEQYF.

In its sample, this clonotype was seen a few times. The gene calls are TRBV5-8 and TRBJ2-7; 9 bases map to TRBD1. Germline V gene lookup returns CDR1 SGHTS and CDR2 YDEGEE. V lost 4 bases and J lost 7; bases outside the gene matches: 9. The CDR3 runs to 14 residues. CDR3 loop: CASSLSSTGGEQYV. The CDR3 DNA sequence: TGTGCCAGCAGCCTATCCTCGACAGGGGGGGAGCAGTACGTC.

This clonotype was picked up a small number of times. CDR3 DNA: TGTGCCAGCAGCCGAGGGGGACTAGCACCAGATACGCAGTATTTT. It specifies CASSRGGLAPDTQYF. This chain uses TRBV7-9 with TRBJ2-3; 9 nucleotides agree with TRBD2. Germline assignment: CDR1 SEHNR and CDR2 FQNEAQ (reference sequence). Losses at the gene ends were 5 bases for V and 4 bases for J; bases not matched to a gene: 7. This CDR3 has 15 amino acids. Full variable domain (missing parts from reference TRBV7-9 and TRBJ2-3): DTGVSQNPRHKITKRGQNVTFRCDPISEHNRLYWYRQTLGQGPEFLTYFQNEAQLEKSRLLSDRFSAERPKGSFSTLEIQRTEQGDSAMYLCASSRGGLAPDTQYFGPGTRLTVL.

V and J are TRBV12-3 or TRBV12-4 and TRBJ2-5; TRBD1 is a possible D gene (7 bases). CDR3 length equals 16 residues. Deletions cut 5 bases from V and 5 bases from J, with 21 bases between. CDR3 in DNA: TGTGCCAGCAGTCTACGATCAGGGGGAGGTGGGGAGACCCAGTACTTC. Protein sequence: CASSLRSGGGGETQYF.

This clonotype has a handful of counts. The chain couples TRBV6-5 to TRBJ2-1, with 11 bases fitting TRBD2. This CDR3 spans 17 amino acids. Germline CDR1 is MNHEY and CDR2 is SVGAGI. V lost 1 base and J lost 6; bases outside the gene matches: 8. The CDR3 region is CASSYFPGTSGPNEQFF. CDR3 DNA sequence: TGTGCCAGCAGTTACTTTCCCGGGACTAGCGGACCCAATGAGCAGTTCTTC.

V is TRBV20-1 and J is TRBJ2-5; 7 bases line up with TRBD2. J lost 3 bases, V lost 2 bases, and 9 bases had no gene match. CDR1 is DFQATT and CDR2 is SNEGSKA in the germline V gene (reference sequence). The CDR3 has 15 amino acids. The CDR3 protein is CSARLGTTVKETQYF. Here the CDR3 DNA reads TGCAGTGCTAGATTAGGGACTACCGTAAAAGAGACCCAGTACTTC.

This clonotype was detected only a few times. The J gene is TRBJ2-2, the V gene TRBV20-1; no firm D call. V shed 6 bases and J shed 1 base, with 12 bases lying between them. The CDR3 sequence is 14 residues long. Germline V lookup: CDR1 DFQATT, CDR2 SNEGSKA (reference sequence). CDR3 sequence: CSAPLAQNTGELFF. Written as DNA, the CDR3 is TGCAGTGCCCCTCTCGCACAGAACACCGGGGAGCTGTTTTTT.

The CDR3, as DNA: TGTGCCAGCAGCTTAGTTACAGGGGCTCGTCAGCCCCAGCATTTT. This encodes CASSLVTGARQPQHF. The chain couples TRBV7-2 to TRBJ1-5, with 7 positions matching TRBD1. CDR3 length equals 15 residues. From germline, CDR1 is SGHTA and CDR2 FQGNSA. Germline trimming cut 1 base from V and 6 bases from J; bases unmatched to any gene: 6.

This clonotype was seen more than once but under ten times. CDR3 DNA: TGTGCCAGCAGTTACTCTTCCTCTGGAAACACCATATATTTT. Its protein is CASSYSSSGNTIYF. This sequence joins TRBV6-5 and TRBJ1-3; the D is unclear. CDR1 and CDR2 from the germline V gene are MNHEY and SVGAGI. V was trimmed by 0 bases and J by 0 bases, leaving 3 bases between them. The CDR3 has 14 amino acids.

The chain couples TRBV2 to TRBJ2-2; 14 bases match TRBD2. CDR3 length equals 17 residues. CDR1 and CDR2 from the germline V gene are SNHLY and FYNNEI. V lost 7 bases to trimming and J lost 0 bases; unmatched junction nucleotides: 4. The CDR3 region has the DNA TGTGCCAGCACCCGGACTAGCGGGAGGACGAACACCGGGGAGCTGTTTTTT. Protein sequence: CASTRTSGRTNTGELFF.

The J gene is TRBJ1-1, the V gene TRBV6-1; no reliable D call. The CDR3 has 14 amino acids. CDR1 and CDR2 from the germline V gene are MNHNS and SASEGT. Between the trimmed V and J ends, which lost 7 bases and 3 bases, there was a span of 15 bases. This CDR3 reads CASKESTSYTEAFF. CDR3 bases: TGTGCCAGCAAGGAGTCCACTTCATACACTGAAGCTTTCTTT.

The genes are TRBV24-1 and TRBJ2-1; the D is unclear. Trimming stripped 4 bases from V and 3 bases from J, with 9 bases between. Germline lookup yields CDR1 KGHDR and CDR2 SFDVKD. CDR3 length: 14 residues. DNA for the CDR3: TGTGCCACCAGTGAATCGGAAGTCTACAATGAGCAGTTCTTC. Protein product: CATSESEVYNEQFF.